One and the same sample provided the 28 T cell receptor beta chains below, sequenced in a study of T cell repertoires in cytomegalovirus infection. TCRdb itself ran the reads through MiXCR, one entry per CDR3 protein. The sample has around 450,000 distinct CDR3 sequences, approximately 33% seen once. The source material was PBMCs. The source of these receptors is a human donor in good health (CMV status not recorded). Some clones in this sample may be carry-over from other donors' samples.

This clonotype was seen many times. This sequence joins TRBV7-2 and TRBJ2-1; TRBD2 aligns across 14 bases. Germline CDR1 and CDR2: SGHTA and FQGNSA. With V trimmed by 5 bases and J by 0 bases, 9 bases remained unmatched. The CDR3 runs to 19 residues. CDR3: CASSPRTSGGISSYNEQFF. DNA for the CDR3: TGTGCCAGCAGCCCCCGGACTAGCGGGGGGATTAGCTCCTACAATGAGCAGTTCTTC.

Written as DNA, the CDR3 is TGTGCCAGTAGTATACCCGGGACAGGGGGAAGCAAAAACATTCAGTACTTC. Residues: CASSIPGTGGSKNIQYF. The rearrangement links TRBV19 to TRBJ2-4; 11 bases are a match to TRBD1. V lost 2 bases, J lost 3 bases, and 6 bases stayed unmatched. The germline V gene has CDR1 LNHDA and CDR2 SQIVND (reference sequence). The CDR3 is made up of 17 amino acids.

J is TRBJ2-3 and V is TRBV5-4; D unresolved. V was trimmed by 2 bases and J by 3 bases, leaving 4 bases between them. CDR1 SGHNT and CDR2 YYREEE come from the germline V gene (reference sequence). This CDR3 region has 12 residues. The CDR3 DNA is TGTGCCAGCAGCTTTCAGACAGATACGCAGTATTTT. Its translation: CASSFQTDTQYF. The full variable domain, in which reference TRBV5-4 and TRBJ2-3 provide the parts outside the CDR3, is ETGVTQSPTHLIKTRGQQVTLRCSSQSGHNTVSWYQQALGQGPQFIFQYYREEENGRGNFPPRFSGLQFPNYSSELNVNALELDDSALYLCASSFQTDTQYFGPGTRLTVL.

Comment on this clonotype: Compared with germline, one end of the junction differs, possibly owing to a read error. The chain links TRBV11-2 to TRBJ2-1; 8 bases map to TRBD2. In germline, CDR1 is SGHAT, CDR2 FQNNGV. The CDR3 totals 15 residues. The chain's CDR3 is CASSSSDSGDNELFF. The CDR3 DNA follows: TGTGCCAGCAGCTCTTCTGATAGCGGGGACAATGAGCTGTTCTTC.

The chain employs TRBV4-1 and TRBJ2-2, with TRBD1 as a possible D gene (6 bases). V dropped 2 bases and J dropped 6 bases, with 10 bases sitting between them. The CDR3 runs 14 residues. CDR1 and CDR2 (germline): MGHRA, YSYEKL. The CDR3 region is CASSQPTGSGELFF. Here the CDR3 DNA reads TGCGCCAGCAGCCAACCAACAGGGTCCGGGGAGCTGTTTTTT.

This clonotype was found a few times. The J gene is TRBJ2-2, the V gene TRBV7-9; the match to TRBD1 covers 7 bases. V shed 9 bases, J shed 0 bases, and the junction held 1 base outside the gene matches. Germline V gene lookup returns CDR1 SEHNR and CDR2 FQNEAQ (reference sequence). The CDR3 has 13 amino acids. The CDR3 sequence: CARGQSNTGELFF. For the CDR3, the DNA is TGTGCCAGGGGACAGTCGAACACCGGGGAGCTGTTTTTT.

There are many counts of this clonotype. CDR3 amino acids: CASRSGQQVYSNQPQHF. For the CDR3, the DNA is TGTGCCAGCAGGTCGGGACAGCAGGTATATAGCAATCAGCCCCAGCATTTT. The chain has TRBV27 and TRBJ1-5; 7 nucleotides agree with TRBD1. The length of the CDR3 is 17 residues. CDR1 is MNHEY and CDR2 is SMNVEV in the germline V gene (reference sequence). Germline trimming cut 6 bases from V and 0 bases from J; bases unmatched to any gene: 11.

The genes are TRBV4-1 and TRBJ2-5; 7 bases match TRBD1. The CDR3 runs 15 residues. The germline gives CDR1 MGHRA, CDR2 YSYEKL. Losses at the gene ends were 4 bases for V and 0 bases for J; bases not matched to a gene: 5. CDR3 protein: CASSRIDRDQETQYF. In DNA, the CDR3 is TGCGCCAGCAGCCGGATTGACAGGGACCAAGAGACCCAGTACTTC.

This clonotype has only a few counts. The chain joins TRBV6-2 or TRBV6-3 to TRBJ2-1, with 8 positions matching TRBD2. Germline CDR1 reads MNHEY; CDR2 reads SVGEGT. V dropped 7 bases and J dropped 3; count of bases not matched to a gene: 2. The CDR3 spans 13 residues. The CDR3 region is CASKRGLYNEQFF. CDR3 coding DNA: TGTGCCAGCAAGCGGGGGCTCTACAATGAGCAGTTCTTC.

V and J are TRBV7-4 and TRBJ2-1, with TRBD2 matching over 10 bases. V lost 2 bases and J lost 10; bases outside the gene matches: 11. Looked up from germline, CDR1 is SGHVT and CDR2 is SQSDAQ. The CDR3 has 16 residues. The CDR3 loop is CASSLIRHPGLAEQFF. The DNA of the CDR3 is TGTGCCAGCAGCTTAATCCGCCATCCGGGACTAGCGGAGCAGTTCTTC.

With regard to this clonotype: One junction end does not reproduce the germline sequence, and a read error may be involved. The J gene is TRBJ1-6, the V gene TRBV19, with D possibly being TRBD1 (5 bases). There are 15 residues in the CDR3. The germline V gene has CDR1 LNHDA and CDR2 SQIVND (reference sequence). The CDR3 loop reads CASRKDTSYNSPLHF. CDR3 in DNA: TGTGCCAGTCGCAAGGACACCTCCTACAATTCACCCCTCCACTTT.

The table lists this clonotype with a few counts. V usage is TRBV7-6 and J usage is TRBJ1-4; D remains ambiguous. V was trimmed by 2 bases and J by 8 bases, leaving 12 bases between them. The CDR3 runs 14 residues. From germline, CDR1 is SGHVS and CDR2 FNYEAQ. The CDR3 sequence is CASSLRAVGEKLFF. DNA of the CDR3: TGTGCCAGCAGCTTACGGGCGGTCGGAGAAAAACTGTTTTTT.

The chain carries TRBV7-9 and TRBJ2-7, with TRBD1 matching over 8 bases. V shed 3 bases, J shed 6 bases, and the junction held 4 bases outside the gene matches. Germline CDR1 SEHNR, CDR2 FQNEAQ (reference sequence). The CDR3 sequence is 13 residues long. This CDR3 reads CASSFQGASEQYF. CDR3 nucleotides: TGTGCCAGCAGCTTCCAGGGGGCGTCCGAGCAGTACTTC.

This clonotype was seen only a few times. This chain connects TRBV19 to TRBJ2-1; 9 bases line up with TRBD1. Germline CDR1 LNHDA, CDR2 SQIVND (reference sequence). V lost 4 bases, J lost 8 bases, and 9 bases stayed unmatched. The CDR3 is made up of 15 amino acids. The CDR3 spells CASSKGQGFLYEQFF. CDR3 nucleotide sequence: TGTGCCAGTAGTAAGGGACAGGGCTTTCTCTATGAGCAGTTCTTC.

This clonotype has at least ten counts. The chain is built from TRBV10-3 and TRBJ1-2, with 10 bases lining up with TRBD1. Germline assignment: CDR1 ENHRY and CDR2 SYGVKD. Unmatched junction bases numbered 9, after V lost 6 bases and J lost 8 bases. This CDR3 is 14 amino acids long. This chain's CDR3 is CAIRPGTGAGGYTF. The CDR3 DNA reads TGTGCCATCAGACCTGGGACAGGGGCCGGAGGCTACACCTTC.

This chain's CDR3 is CATAGTVSGANVLTF. The CDR3 DNA follows: TGTGCCACCGCCGGGACAGTCTCTGGGGCCAACGTCCTGACTTTC. The V and J genes are TRBV10-3 and TRBJ2-6; 7 bases align to TRBD1. The CDR3 extends over 15 amino acids. Germline V gives CDR1 ENHRY, CDR2 SYGVKD. V lost 10 bases, J lost 0 bases, and 6 bases stayed unmatched.

This clonotype was seen repeatedly, ten times or more. The chain recombines TRBV7-2 with TRBJ1-5; D not certain. Germline CDR1 is SGHTA and CDR2 is FQGNSA. The length of the CDR3 is 13 residues. With 1 base removed from V and 5 bases from J, the gap between germline ends came to 6 bases. The CDR3 protein is CASSLVSDQPQHF. The CDR3 DNA reads TGTGCCAGCAGCTTAGTGTCGGATCAGCCCCAGCATTTT.

This clonotype was detected many times. The chain couples TRBV7-2 to TRBJ1-2; 7 positions agree with TRBD1. The CDR3 is 13 residues long. The germline V gene encodes CDR1 SGHTA and CDR2 FQGNSA. J lost 8 bases, V lost 5 bases, and 8 bases had no gene match. DNA for the CDR3: TGTGCCAGCAGCCCCCGGGACAGCGGCGGCTACACCTTC. It yields the protein CASSPRDSGGYTF.

The V and J genes are TRBV11-2 and TRBJ2-6; no clear D gene. V shed 10 bases and J shed 0 bases, with 13 bases lying between them. This CDR3 comprises 15 residues. From germline, CDR1 is SGHAT and CDR2 FQNNGV. CDR3 region: CATIPPVSGANVLTF. The DNA of the CDR3 is TGTGCCACCATCCCCCCGGTCTCTGGGGCCAACGTCCTGACTTTC.

This clonotype was seen more than once but under ten times. The chain links TRBV2 to TRBJ1-2, with no clear D. Germline lookup yields CDR1 SNHLY and CDR2 FYNNEI. The CDR3 extends over 14 amino acids. V shed 3 bases and J shed 0 bases, with 8 bases lying between them. The CDR3 sequence is CASSERQSNYGYTF. The CDR3, as DNA: TGTGCCAGCAGTGAGAGACAATCTAACTATGGCTACACCTTC.

This clonotype was counted a few times. The V call is TRBV27, the J call TRBJ2-1, with 8 bases that match TRBD2. Trimming at V came to 2 bases and at J to 2 bases, leaving 8 bases not matched to a gene. The CDR3 is 17 residues long. CDR1 is MNHEY and CDR2 is SMNVEV in the germline V gene (reference sequence). CDR3 sequence: CASSLRRLAGAYNEQFF. DNA of the CDR3: TGTGCCAGCAGTTTACGAAGGCTAGCGGGTGCCTACAATGAGCAGTTCTTC.

This clonotype was seen once. The genes are TRBV2 and TRBJ2-3; D gene ambiguous. Trimming removed 1 base at V and 2 bases at J, with 4 bases between. CDR1 is SNHLY and CDR2 is FYNNEI in the germline V gene. The CDR3 runs to 13 residues. CDR3 in amino acids: CASSEESTDTQYF. The CDR3 DNA reads TGTGCCAGCAGTGAAGAATCCACAGATACGCAGTATTTT.

This clonotype was observed a handful of times. This rearrangement joins TRBV7-2 to TRBJ2-7; perhaps D is TRBD1 or TRBD2 (5 bases each). V lost 2 bases to trimming and J lost 4 bases, with 24 bases between them. This CDR3 spans 18 amino acids. Per germline, CDR1 SGHTA and CDR2 FQGNSA. This CDR3 is CASSLRESGAALEYEQYF. CDR3 sequence (DNA): TGTGCCAGCAGCTTAAGGGAGTCTGGGGCCGCTCTTGAGTACGAGCAGTACTTC.

At least ten counts were recorded for this clonotype. This chain links TRBV10-2 with TRBJ1-2; D is undetermined. Deletions cut 6 bases from V and 5 bases from J, with 19 bases between. CDR3 size: 15 residues. Germline values: CDR1 WSHSY, CDR2 SAAADI. DNA of the CDR3: TGCGCCAGCAGAAAAACGGACGGCCTCTTATATGGCTACACCTTC. It encodes CASRKTDGLLYGYTF.

Note on this clonotype: The final CDR3 position lacks the conserved phenylalanine or tryptophan, pointing to a likely read error. The chain employs TRBV6-1 and TRBJ2-1, with TRBD2 matching over 10 bases. The CDR3 is made up of 16 amino acids. Germline V gene data show CDR1 as MNHNS and CDR2 as SASEGT. V dropped 5 bases and J dropped 1; count of bases not matched to a gene: 5. This CDR3 reads CASSLTSGVSYNEQFL. CDR3 sequence (DNA): TGTGCCAGCAGTCTTACTAGCGGGGTATCCTACAATGAGCAGTTCTTA.

Notes on this clonotype: One end of the junction fails to match germline, which may point to a read error. V usage is TRBV4-1 and J usage is TRBJ2-1, with D possibly TRBD2 on 5 matching bases. CDR3 length equals 15 residues. Per the germline V gene, CDR1 is MGHRA and CDR2 is YSYEKL. The CDR3 DNA sequence: TGTTCCAGCAGCCAAGAGGAACTAGGTATGGGCGAGCAGTTCTTC. This gives the protein CSSSQEELGMGEQFF.

The gene calls are TRBV19 and TRBJ1-5; 7 bases are a match to TRBD1. CDR1 and CDR2 from the germline V gene are LNHDA and SQIVND (reference sequence). The V segment lost 3 bases and the J segment 2 bases; nucleotides outside the gene matches: 10. The CDR3 runs to 17 residues. The CDR3 DNA reads as TGTGCCAGTAGTATCCTCCTCGACAGGGATGGCAATCAGCCCCAGCATTTT. Protein: CASSILLDRDGNQPQHF.

In its sample, this clonotype was seen a few times. The chain joins TRBV28 to TRBJ1-1; D gene ambiguous. The CDR3 is 11 amino acids. V was clipped by 5 bases and J by 11 bases, with 12 bases between them. Germline assignment: CDR1 MDHEN and CDR2 SYDVKM. Here the CDR3 DNA reads TGTGCCAGCAGTGCTACCCGAGAGGCTTTCTTT. Encoded protein: CASSATREAFF.